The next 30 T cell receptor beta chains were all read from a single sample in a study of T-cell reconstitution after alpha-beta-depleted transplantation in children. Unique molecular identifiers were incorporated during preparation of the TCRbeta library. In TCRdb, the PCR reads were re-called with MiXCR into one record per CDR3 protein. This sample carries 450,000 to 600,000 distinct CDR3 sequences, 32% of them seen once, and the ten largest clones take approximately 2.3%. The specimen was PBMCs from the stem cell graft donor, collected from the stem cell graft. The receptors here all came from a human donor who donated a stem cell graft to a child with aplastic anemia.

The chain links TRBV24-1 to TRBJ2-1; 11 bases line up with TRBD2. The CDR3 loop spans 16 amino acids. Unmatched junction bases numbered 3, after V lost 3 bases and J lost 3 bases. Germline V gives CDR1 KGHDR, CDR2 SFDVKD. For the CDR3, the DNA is TGTGCCACCAGTGATGCACTAGCGGGAGACTACAATGAGCAGTTCTTC. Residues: CATSDALAGDYNEQFF.

CDR3 in amino acids: CASSLGRSSYEQYV. The CDR3 bases are TGTGCCAGCAGCTTGGGGAGGAGCTCCTACGAGCAGTACGTC. The chain is built from TRBV5-5 and TRBJ2-7; tentative D call: TRBD2 (5 bases). Trimming shortened V by 0 bases and J by 0 bases, and 7 bases separated the two germline ends. The CDR3 consists of 14 residues. In germline, CDR1 is SGHKS, CDR2 YYEKEE (reference sequence).

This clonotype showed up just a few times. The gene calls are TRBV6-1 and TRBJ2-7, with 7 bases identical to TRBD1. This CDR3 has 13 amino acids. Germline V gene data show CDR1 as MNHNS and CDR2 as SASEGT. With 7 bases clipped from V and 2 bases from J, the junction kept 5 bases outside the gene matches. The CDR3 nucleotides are TGTGCCAGCATACAGGGACAGCCCTACGAGCAGTACGTC. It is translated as CASIQGQPYEQYV.

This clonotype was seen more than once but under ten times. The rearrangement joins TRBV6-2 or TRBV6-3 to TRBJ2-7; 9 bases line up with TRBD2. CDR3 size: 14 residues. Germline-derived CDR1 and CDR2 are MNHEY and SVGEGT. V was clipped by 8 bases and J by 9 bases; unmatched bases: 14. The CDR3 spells CASGLAGERLRQYF. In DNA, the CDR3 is TGTGCCAGCGGATTAGCGGGAGAAAGGTTGAGGCAGTACTTC.

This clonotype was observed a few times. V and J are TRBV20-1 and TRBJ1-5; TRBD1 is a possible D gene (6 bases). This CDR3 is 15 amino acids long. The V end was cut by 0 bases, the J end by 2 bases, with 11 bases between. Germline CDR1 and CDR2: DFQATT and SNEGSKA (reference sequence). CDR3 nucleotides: TGCAGTGCTAGAGATGGGGGCGAGGGCAATCAGCCCCAGCATTTT. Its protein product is CSARDGGEGNQPQHF.

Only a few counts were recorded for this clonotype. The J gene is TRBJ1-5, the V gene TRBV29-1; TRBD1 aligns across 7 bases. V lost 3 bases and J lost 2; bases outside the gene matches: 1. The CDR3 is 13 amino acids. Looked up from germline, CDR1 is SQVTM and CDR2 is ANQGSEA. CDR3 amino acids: CSVEGTGNQPQHF. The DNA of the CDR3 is TGCAGCGTTGAGGGGACAGGCAATCAGCCCCAGCATTTT.

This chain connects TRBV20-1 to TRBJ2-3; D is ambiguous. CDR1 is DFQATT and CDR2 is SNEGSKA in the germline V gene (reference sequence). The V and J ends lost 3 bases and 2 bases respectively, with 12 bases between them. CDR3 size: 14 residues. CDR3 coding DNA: TGCAGTGCTAGGGGTAGTGTTCTCACAGATACGCAGTATTTT. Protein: CSARGSVLTDTQYF.

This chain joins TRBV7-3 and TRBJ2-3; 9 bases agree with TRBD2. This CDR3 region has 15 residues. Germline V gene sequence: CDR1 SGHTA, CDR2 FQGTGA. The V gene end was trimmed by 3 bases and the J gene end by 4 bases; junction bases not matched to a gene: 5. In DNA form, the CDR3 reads TGTGCCAGCAGCTTGGGCGGGAGGGGGCCAGATACGCAGTATTTT. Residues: CASSLGGRGPDTQYF.

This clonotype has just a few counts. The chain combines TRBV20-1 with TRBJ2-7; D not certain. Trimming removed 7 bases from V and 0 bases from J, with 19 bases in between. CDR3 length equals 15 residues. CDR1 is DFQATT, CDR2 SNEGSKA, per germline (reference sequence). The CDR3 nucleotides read TGCAGTGTTCTATCGGCAGACCCAAGCTCCTACGAGCAGTACGTC. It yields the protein CSVLSADPSSYEQYV.

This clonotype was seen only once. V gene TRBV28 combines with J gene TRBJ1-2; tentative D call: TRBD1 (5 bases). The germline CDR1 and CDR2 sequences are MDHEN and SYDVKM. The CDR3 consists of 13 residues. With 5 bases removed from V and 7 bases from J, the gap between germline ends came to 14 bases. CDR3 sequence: CASSLSGSSGYTF. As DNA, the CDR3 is TGTGCCAGCAGTCTTTCAGGGTCGAGTGGCTACACCTTC.

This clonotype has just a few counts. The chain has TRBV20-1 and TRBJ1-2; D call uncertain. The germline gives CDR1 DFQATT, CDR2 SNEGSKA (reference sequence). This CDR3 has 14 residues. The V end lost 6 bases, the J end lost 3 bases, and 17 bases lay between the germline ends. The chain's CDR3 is CSAVGRKKDYGYTF. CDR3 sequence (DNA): TGCAGTGCCGTAGGACGGAAGAAGGACTATGGCTACACCTTC.

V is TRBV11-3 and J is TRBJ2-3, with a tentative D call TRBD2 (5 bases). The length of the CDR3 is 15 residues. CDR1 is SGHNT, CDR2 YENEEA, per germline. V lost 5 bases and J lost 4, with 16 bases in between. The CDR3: CASSAPGIEADTQYF. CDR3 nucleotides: TGTGCCAGCAGCGCCCCCGGGATTGAGGCAGATACGCAGTATTTT.

The CDR3 sequence is CASSVEGQGSQGYTF. CDR3 bases: TGTGCCAGCAGCGTAGAGGGACAAGGGTCTCAGGGCTACACCTTC. V gene TRBV9 combines with J gene TRBJ1-2; possibly TRBD1 for D (6 bases). V was clipped by 0 bases and J by 8 bases, with 17 bases between them. Per germline, CDR1 SGDLS and CDR2 YYNGEE. CDR3 size: 15 residues. Variable domain in full (rest from reference TRBV9 and TRBJ1-2): DSGVTQTPKHLITATGQRVTLRCSPRSGDLSVYWYQQSLDQGLQFLIQYYNGEERAKGNILERFSAQQFPDLHSELNLSSLELGDSALYFCASSVEGQGSQGYTFGSGTRLTVV.

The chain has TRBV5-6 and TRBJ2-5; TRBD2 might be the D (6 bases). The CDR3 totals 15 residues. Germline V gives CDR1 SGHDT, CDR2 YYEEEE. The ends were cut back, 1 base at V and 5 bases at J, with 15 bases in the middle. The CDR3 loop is CASSLRGSGLETQYF. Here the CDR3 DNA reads TGTGCCAGCAGCTTGAGGGGCAGCGGGCTGGAGACCCAGTACTTC.

DNA of the CDR3: TGTGCCAGCAGCGGGGGACAGGGGGTGGATGAGCAGTTCTTC. Its translation: CASSGGQGVDEQFF. This chain uses TRBV9 with TRBJ2-1, with 11 bases matching TRBD1. V shed 3 bases and J 8 bases; nucleotides not matched to a gene: 4. Germline V gene data show CDR1 as SGDLS and CDR2 as YYNGEE. This CDR3 region has 14 residues.

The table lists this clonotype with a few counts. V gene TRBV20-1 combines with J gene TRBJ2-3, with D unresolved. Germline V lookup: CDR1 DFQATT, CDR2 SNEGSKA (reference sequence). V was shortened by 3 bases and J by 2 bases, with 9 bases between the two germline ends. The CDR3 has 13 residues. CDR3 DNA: TGCAGTGCTAGTCCCGGGTTCACAGATACGCAGTATTTT. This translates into CSASPGFTDTQYF.

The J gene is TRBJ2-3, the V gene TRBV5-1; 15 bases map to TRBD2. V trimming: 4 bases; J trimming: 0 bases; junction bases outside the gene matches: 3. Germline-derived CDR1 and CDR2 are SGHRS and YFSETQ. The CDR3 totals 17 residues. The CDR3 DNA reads TGCGCCAGCAGCCTCGGACTAGCGGGAGGGAGCACAGATACGCAGTATTTT. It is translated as CASSLGLAGGSTDTQYF.

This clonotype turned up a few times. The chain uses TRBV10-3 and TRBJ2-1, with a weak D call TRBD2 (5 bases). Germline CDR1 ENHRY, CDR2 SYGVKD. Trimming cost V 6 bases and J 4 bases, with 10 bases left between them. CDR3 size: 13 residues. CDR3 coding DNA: TGTGCCATCAGCCCGCCGGGGTACAATGAGCAGTTCTTC. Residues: CAISPPGYNEQFF.

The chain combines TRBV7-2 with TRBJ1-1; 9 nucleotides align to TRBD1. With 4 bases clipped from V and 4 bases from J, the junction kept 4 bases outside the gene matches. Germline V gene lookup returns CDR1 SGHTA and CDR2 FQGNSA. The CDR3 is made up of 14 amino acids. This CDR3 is CASSYGQGSTEAFF. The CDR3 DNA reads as TGTGCCAGCAGCTATGGACAGGGGAGCACTGAAGCTTTCTTT.

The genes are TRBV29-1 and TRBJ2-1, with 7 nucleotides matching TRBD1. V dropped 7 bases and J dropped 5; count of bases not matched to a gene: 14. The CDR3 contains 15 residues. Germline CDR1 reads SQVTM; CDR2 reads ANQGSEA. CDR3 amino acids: CSAGRGQKRNNEQFF. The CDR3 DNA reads TGCAGCGCGGGTAGGGGACAGAAGAGAAACAATGAGCAGTTCTTC.

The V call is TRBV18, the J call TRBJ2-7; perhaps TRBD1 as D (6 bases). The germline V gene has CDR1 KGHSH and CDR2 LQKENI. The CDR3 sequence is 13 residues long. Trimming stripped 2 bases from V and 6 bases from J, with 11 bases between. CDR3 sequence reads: CASSPIEDSEQYF. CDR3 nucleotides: TGTGCCAGCTCACCAATAGAGGACAGCGAGCAGTACTTC.

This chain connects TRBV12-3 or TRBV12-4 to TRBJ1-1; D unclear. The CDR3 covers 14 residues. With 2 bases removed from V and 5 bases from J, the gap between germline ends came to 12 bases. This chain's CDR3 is CASSLQAPRTEAFF. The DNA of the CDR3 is TGTGCCAGCAGTTTACAGGCTCCCAGGACTGAAGCTTTCTTT.

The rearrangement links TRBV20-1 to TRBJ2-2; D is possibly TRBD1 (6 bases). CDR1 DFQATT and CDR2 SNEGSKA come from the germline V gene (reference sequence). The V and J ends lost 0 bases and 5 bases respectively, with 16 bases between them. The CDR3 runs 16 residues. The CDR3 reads CSAREQGSLKTGELFF. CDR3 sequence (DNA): TGCAGTGCTAGAGAGCAGGGGAGTTTAAAGACCGGGGAGCTGTTTTTT.

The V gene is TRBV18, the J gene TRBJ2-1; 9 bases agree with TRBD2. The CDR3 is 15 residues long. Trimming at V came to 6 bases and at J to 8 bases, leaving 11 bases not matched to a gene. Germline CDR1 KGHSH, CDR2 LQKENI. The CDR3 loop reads CASSYEREVYDEQFF. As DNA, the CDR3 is TGTGCCAGCTCCTACGAGCGGGAGGTGTACGATGAGCAGTTCTTC.

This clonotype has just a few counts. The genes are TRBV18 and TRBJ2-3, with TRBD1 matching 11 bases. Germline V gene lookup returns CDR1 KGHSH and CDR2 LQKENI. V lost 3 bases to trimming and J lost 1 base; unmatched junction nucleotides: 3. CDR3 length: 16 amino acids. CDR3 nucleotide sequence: TGTGCCAGCTCACCTGGACAGGGGGCGCGCACAGATACGCAGTATTTT. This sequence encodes CASSPGQGARTDTQYF.

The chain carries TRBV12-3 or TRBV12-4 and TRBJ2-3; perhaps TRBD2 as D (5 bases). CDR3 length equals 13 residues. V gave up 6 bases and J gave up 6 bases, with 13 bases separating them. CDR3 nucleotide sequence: TGTGCCAGCAGGAGCGGCGCCCGGGATACGCAGTATTTT. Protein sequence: CASRSGARDTQYF.

The CDR3: CASSHGAGTLSYEQYF. The CDR3 bases are TGTGCCAGCAGCCACGGAGCCGGGACGCTTTCCTACGAGCAGTACTTC. The rearrangement uses TRBV4-2 and TRBJ2-7; D may correspond to TRBD1 or TRBD2 (5 bases each). CDR1 is LGHNA and CDR2 is YNFKEQ in the germline V gene. The CDR3 covers 16 residues. V dropped 3 bases and J dropped 1 base, with 16 bases sitting between them.

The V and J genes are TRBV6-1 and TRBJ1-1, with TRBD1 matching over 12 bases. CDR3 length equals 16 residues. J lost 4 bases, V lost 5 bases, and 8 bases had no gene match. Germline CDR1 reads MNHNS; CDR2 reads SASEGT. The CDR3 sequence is CASSRGTGGFFTEAFF. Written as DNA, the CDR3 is TGTGCCAGCAGTAGGGGGACAGGGGGCTTTTTCACTGAAGCTTTCTTT.

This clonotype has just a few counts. CDR3 residues: CSAEGDSFFMNTEAFF. CDR3 in DNA: TGCAGCGCCGAGGGGGACAGCTTCTTCATGAACACTGAAGCTTTCTTT. The V call is TRBV29-1, the J call TRBJ1-1; 7 bases line up with TRBD1. J lost 0 bases, V lost 7 bases, and 14 bases had no gene match. This CDR3 has 16 amino acids. The germline CDR1 and CDR2 sequences are SQVTM and ANQGSEA.

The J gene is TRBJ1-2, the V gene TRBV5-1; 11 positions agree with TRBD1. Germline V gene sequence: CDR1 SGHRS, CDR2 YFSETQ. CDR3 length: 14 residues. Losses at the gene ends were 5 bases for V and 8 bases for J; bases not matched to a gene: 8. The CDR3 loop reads CASRFGQGASGYTF. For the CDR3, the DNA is TGCGCCAGCAGGTTTGGACAGGGGGCGTCCGGCTACACCTTC.